A selection of T cell receptor beta chains follows, all from one sample in a study of shared T cell receptors in the human thymus. Produced via immunoSEQ multiplex PCR; TCRdb's table is partial and in-frame only. The top ten hold 0.008% to 0.011% of the sample, which has 650,000 to 950,000 clones, roughly 88% seen once. This sample was also put to use in a study of human thymus T cells.

The sequenced sample consisted of thymocytes. The receptors here all came from a girl in the first two years of life with a congenital heart defect. Both conserved end residues are part of each CDR3. The order of the fields is J gene, D gene, V gene, clone size, CDR3 DNA, CDR3 protein. D genes are given only for firm matches. Clone size, where shown, is once, few, many, or a class for clones that have expanded.

j_call: TRBJ2-3; d_call: -; v_call: TRBV13; clone_size: -; cdr3_nt: TGTGCCAGCAGCTTCCGGGACACCCGCACAGATACGCAGTATTTT; cdr3_aa: CASSFRDTRTDTQYF
j_call: TRBJ2-5; d_call: TRBD2; v_call: TRBV27; clone_size: -; cdr3_nt: TGTGCCGTGGGGACTAGCGGGGTGAGGGTCCAGGAGACCCAGTACTTC; cdr3_aa: CAVGTSGVRVQETQYF
j_call: TRBJ1-5; d_call: TRBD1; v_call: TRBV6-7; clone_size: -; cdr3_nt: TGTGCCAGCAGGCAGGGGGAATGTGGCAATCAGCCCCAGCATTTT; cdr3_aa: CASRQGECGNQPQHF
j_call: TRBJ2-7; d_call: TRBD2; v_call: TRBV9; clone_size: -; cdr3_nt: TGTGCCAGCAGCGCGAGACTAGCGGGGGTGAAGGAGCAGTACTTC; cdr3_aa: CASSARLAGVKEQYF
j_call: TRBJ1-2; d_call: -; v_call: TRBV19; clone_size: -; cdr3_nt: TGTGCCAGTAGTACCCCCCCCCAGGGGAGAGGCTATGGCTACACCTTC; cdr3_aa: CASSTPPQGRGYGYTF
j_call: TRBJ2-2; d_call: TRBD1; v_call: TRBV4-1; clone_size: -; cdr3_nt: TGCGCCAGCGGCCAAGATAGGGACAGGGGTAACACCGGGGAGCTGTTTTTT; cdr3_aa: CASGQDRDRGNTGELFF
j_call: TRBJ2-5; d_call: -; v_call: TRBV6-1; clone_size: -; cdr3_nt: TGTGCCAGCAGCTCAGGGGGGACTGAGACCCAGTACTTC; cdr3_aa: CASSSGGTETQYF
j_call: TRBJ2-2; d_call: -; v_call: TRBV29-1; clone_size: -; cdr3_nt: TGCAGCGTTGCCAGACCGGGACATACGAACACCGGGGAGCTGTTTTTT; cdr3_aa: CSVARPGHTNTGELFF
j_call: TRBJ2-1; d_call: TRBD2; v_call: TRBV12-5; clone_size: few; cdr3_nt: TGTGCTAGTGGTTTAGATCGACGGCCGGGGGGGCCGGGTGAGCAGTTCTTC; cdr3_aa: CASGLDRRPGGPGEQFF
j_call: TRBJ2-5; d_call: TRBD1; v_call: TRBV5-1; clone_size: -; cdr3_nt: TGCGCCAGCAGCTTGGCGCGGGGACAGGTAGGAGAGACCCAGTACTTC; cdr3_aa: CASSLARGQVGETQYF
j_call: TRBJ1-2; d_call: -; v_call: TRBV6-1; clone_size: -; cdr3_nt: TGTGCCAGCAGTGAACCTCCCGGCCGACGCGGACGGACTATCTATGGCTACACCTTC; cdr3_aa: CASSEPPGRRGRTIYGYTF
j_call: TRBJ2-3; d_call: -; v_call: TRBV7-3; clone_size: -; cdr3_nt: TGTGCCAGCAGCTTAAACGCGGTCGGCACAGATACGCAGTATTTT; cdr3_aa: CASSLNAVGTDTQYF
j_call: TRBJ2-1; d_call: TRBD2; v_call: TRBV5-5; clone_size: -; cdr3_nt: TGTGCCAGCAGCTGGACTAGAGGGGACGACAATGAGCAGTTCTTC; cdr3_aa: CASSWTRGDDNEQFF
j_call: TRBJ2-5; d_call: -; v_call: TRBV30; clone_size: -; cdr3_nt: TGTGCCTGGAGTTGTGCAGGGGATCAAGAGACCCAGTACTTC; cdr3_aa: CAWSCAGDQETQYF
j_call: TRBJ2-3; d_call: TRBD1; v_call: TRBV11-3; clone_size: -; cdr3_nt: TGTGCCAGCAGCTCAGGACAGGGGTGGACAGATACGCAGTATTTT; cdr3_aa: CASSSGQGWTDTQYF
j_call: TRBJ1-4; d_call: -; v_call: TRBV9; clone_size: -; cdr3_nt: TGTGCCAGCAGCGGGGAGGGCAGGCGCAATGAAAAACTGTTTTTT; cdr3_aa: CASSGEGRRNEKLFF
j_call: TRBJ1-5; d_call: -; v_call: TRBV28; clone_size: -; cdr3_nt: TGTGCCAGCAGAGAACAGGGCCCCTATAGCAATCAGCCCCAGCATTTT; cdr3_aa: CASREQGPYSNQPQHF
j_call: TRBJ2-3; d_call: -; v_call: TRBV7-9; clone_size: once; cdr3_nt: TGTGCCAGCAGCCCTGAAGGGGCTAGCACAGATACGCAGTATTTT; cdr3_aa: CASSPEGASTDTQYF
j_call: TRBJ2-1; d_call: -; v_call: TRBV7-2; clone_size: once; cdr3_nt: TGTGCCAGCAGCTTATTATACTACAATGAGCAGTTCTTC; cdr3_aa: CASSLLYYNEQFF
j_call: TRBJ2-7; d_call: -; v_call: TRBV11-2; clone_size: -; cdr3_nt: TGTGCCAGCAGCTCCTTCGGTCGCCTAGCGCAAACCTACGAGCAGTACTTC; cdr3_aa: CASSSFGRLAQTYEQYF
j_call: TRBJ1-1; d_call: TRBD1; v_call: TRBV5-1; clone_size: few; cdr3_nt: TGCGCCAGCAGCACCTCGGGACAGGCTAACACTGAAGCTTTCTTT; cdr3_aa: CASSTSGQANTEAFF
j_call: TRBJ2-3; d_call: TRBD2; v_call: TRBV11-2; clone_size: -; cdr3_nt: TGTGCCAGCAGCCTAGGACTAGCGGGGGGGCGGGGAGATACGCAGTATTTT; cdr3_aa: CASSLGLAGGRGDTQYF
j_call: TRBJ1-2; d_call: -; v_call: TRBV7-2; clone_size: -; cdr3_nt: TGTGCCAGCACCCTCGAGGACAGCTACTATGGCTACACCTTC; cdr3_aa: CASTLEDSYYGYTF
j_call: TRBJ2-2; d_call: TRBD2; v_call: TRBV9; clone_size: -; cdr3_nt: TGTGCCAGCAGCGTAGGAGCGGGGGTTAACACCGGGGAGCTGTTTTTT; cdr3_aa: CASSVGAGVNTGELFF
j_call: TRBJ2-5; d_call: -; v_call: TRBV11-2; clone_size: -; cdr3_nt: TGTGCCAGCAGCTTAGGGATCCGGCAGCGGCAAGAGACCCAGTACTTC; cdr3_aa: CASSLGIRQRQETQYF
j_call: TRBJ1-1; d_call: -; v_call: TRBV4-1; clone_size: -; cdr3_nt: TGCGCCAGCAGCCAGGACACAAATTCGAGCACTGAAGCTTTCTTT; cdr3_aa: CASSQDTNSSTEAFF
j_call: TRBJ1-1; d_call: -; v_call: TRBV5-4; clone_size: -; cdr3_nt: TGTGCCAGCAGCTTCCAGGGGCCCACCCCCGATAACACTGAAGCTTTCTTT; cdr3_aa: CASSFQGPTPDNTEAFF
j_call: TRBJ2-1; d_call: TRBD2; v_call: TRBV19; clone_size: -; cdr3_nt: TGTGCCAGTAGTGTGGCTAGCGGGGGCACTGAGCAGTTCTTC; cdr3_aa: CASSVASGGTEQFF
j_call: TRBJ2-7; d_call: -; v_call: TRBV2; clone_size: once; cdr3_nt: TGTGCCAGCAGTGAACAAACGACAGCCTCCTACGAGCAGTACTTC; cdr3_aa: CASSEQTTASYEQYF
j_call: TRBJ1-2; d_call: -; v_call: TRBV7-2; clone_size: -; cdr3_nt: TGTGCCAGCAGCTTAAACGGTGCGGACTTC; cdr3_aa: CASSLNGADF
j_call: TRBJ2-7; d_call: TRBD2; v_call: TRBV25-1; clone_size: -; cdr3_nt: TGTGCCAGCAGTGAATATAACCTAGCGGGGGCTGGGGAGCAGTACTTC; cdr3_aa: CASSEYNLAGAGEQYF
j_call: TRBJ1-5; d_call: TRBD1; v_call: TRBV19; clone_size: -; cdr3_nt: TGTGCCAGTAGGCCCGGGACAGGGGCCGGAGGCAATCAGCCCCAGCATTTT; cdr3_aa: CASRPGTGAGGNQPQHF
j_call: TRBJ2-7; d_call: -; v_call: TRBV29-1; clone_size: -; cdr3_nt: TGCAGCGTTGTTAGTGTGTGGGCAGGACACTACGAGCAGTACTTC; cdr3_aa: CSVVSVWAGHYEQYF
j_call: TRBJ1-2; d_call: -; v_call: TRBV19; clone_size: -; cdr3_nt: TGTGCCAGTAGTATGTCGTGTGGCTACACCTTC; cdr3_aa: CASSMSCGYTF
j_call: TRBJ1-6; d_call: TRBD1; v_call: TRBV9; clone_size: -; cdr3_nt: TGTGCCAGCAGCGCAGGGACAGGCAAAGGGATACGCTATAATTCACCCCTCCACTTT; cdr3_aa: CASSAGTGKGIRYNSPLHF
j_call: TRBJ2-1; d_call: TRBD2; v_call: TRBV7-9; clone_size: -; cdr3_nt: TGTGCCAGCAGCTCCCGACTAGCGGGGTCTCGGTACAATGAGCAGTTCTTC; cdr3_aa: CASSSRLAGSRYNEQFF
j_call: TRBJ1-5; d_call: -; v_call: TRBV6-1; clone_size: few; cdr3_nt: TGTGCCAGCAGTGAAGGTACAGGGATAAGAATTCGGCCCCAGCATTTT; cdr3_aa: CASSEGTGIRIRPQHF
j_call: TRBJ2-5; d_call: TRBD2; v_call: TRBV4-1; clone_size: -; cdr3_nt: TGCGCCAGCAGCCAAGATCTCTCGGGGGAGGGAGAGACCCAGTACTTC; cdr3_aa: CASSQDLSGEGETQYF
j_call: TRBJ2-7; d_call: TRBD1; v_call: TRBV2; clone_size: -; cdr3_nt: TGTGCCAGCAGTCCCTTCCGCTCTGACAGGGACCCCTACGAGCAGTACTTC; cdr3_aa: CASSPFRSDRDPYEQYF
j_call: TRBJ1-2; d_call: -; v_call: TRBV4-1; clone_size: -; cdr3_nt: TGCGCCAGCAGCCAGTATTGGGCGGGGTTTGATGGCTACACCTTC; cdr3_aa: CASSQYWAGFDGYTF
j_call: TRBJ2-7; d_call: -; v_call: TRBV9; clone_size: -; cdr3_nt: TGTGCCAGCAGCGTAGACGGCGGGGAGCAGTACTTC; cdr3_aa: CASSVDGGEQYF
j_call: TRBJ1-4; d_call: -; v_call: TRBV5-4; clone_size: -; cdr3_nt: TGTGCCAGCAGCTTGGGAAGTGTAGAAACTAATGAAAAACTGTTTTTT; cdr3_aa: CASSLGSVETNEKLFF
j_call: TRBJ2-2; d_call: -; v_call: TRBV5-5; clone_size: -; cdr3_nt: TGTGCCAGCAGCTTGACTCCTCGCAGGGATAACACCGGGGAGCTGTTTTTT; cdr3_aa: CASSLTPRRDNTGELFF
j_call: TRBJ2-3; d_call: -; v_call: TRBV2; clone_size: -; cdr3_nt: TGTGCCAGCAGTGATTATCCTGCGTCGGATACGCAGTATTTT; cdr3_aa: CASSDYPASDTQYF